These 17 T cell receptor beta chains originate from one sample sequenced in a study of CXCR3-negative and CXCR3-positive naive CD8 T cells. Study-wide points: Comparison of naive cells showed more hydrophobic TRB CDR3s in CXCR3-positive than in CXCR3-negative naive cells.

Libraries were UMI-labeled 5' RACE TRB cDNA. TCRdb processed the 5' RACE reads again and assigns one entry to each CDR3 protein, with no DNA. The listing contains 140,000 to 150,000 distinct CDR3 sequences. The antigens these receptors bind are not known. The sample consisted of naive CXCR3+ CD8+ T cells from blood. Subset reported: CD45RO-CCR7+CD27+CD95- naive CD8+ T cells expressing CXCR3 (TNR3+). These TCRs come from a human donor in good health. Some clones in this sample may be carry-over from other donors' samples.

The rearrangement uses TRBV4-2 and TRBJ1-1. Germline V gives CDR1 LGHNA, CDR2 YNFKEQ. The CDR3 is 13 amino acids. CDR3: CASSQFLGSEAFF.

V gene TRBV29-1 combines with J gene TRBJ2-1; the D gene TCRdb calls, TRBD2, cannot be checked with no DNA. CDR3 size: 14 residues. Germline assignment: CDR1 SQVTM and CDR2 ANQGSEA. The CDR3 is CSVDRGGRADEQFF.

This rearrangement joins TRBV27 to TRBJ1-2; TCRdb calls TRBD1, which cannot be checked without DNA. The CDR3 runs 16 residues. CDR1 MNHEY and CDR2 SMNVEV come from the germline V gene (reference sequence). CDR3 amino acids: CASRPAAGQGLGGYTF.

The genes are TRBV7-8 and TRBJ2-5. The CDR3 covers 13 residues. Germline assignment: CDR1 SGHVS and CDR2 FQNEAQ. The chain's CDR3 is CASSFPVKETQYF.

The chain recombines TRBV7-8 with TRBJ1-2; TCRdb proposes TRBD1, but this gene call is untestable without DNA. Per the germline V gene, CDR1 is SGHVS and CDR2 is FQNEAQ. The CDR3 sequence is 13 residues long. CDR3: CASSSTGGYGYTF.

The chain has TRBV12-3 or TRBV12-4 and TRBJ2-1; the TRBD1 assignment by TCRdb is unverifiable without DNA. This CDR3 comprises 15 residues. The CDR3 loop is CASKAGTGAYNEQFF.

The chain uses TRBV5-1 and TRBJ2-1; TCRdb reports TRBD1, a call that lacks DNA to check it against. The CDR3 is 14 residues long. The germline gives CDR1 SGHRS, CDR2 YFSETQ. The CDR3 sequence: CASSLPDGNNEQFF.

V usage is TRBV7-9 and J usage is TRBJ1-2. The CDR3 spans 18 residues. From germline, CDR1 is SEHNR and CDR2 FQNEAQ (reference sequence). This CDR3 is CASSSAGSSGPVGYGYTF.

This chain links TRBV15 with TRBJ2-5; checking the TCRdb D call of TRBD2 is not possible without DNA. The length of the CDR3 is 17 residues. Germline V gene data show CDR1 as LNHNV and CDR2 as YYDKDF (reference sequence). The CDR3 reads CATSPRGSRTGQETQYF.

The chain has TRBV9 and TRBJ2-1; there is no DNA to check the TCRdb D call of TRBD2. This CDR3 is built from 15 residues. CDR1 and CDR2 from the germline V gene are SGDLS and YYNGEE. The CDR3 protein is CASSGSGAHYNEQFF.

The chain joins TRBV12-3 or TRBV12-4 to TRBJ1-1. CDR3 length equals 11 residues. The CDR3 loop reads CASSFSLEAFF.

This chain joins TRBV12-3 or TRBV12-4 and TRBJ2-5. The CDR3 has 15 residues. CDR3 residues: CASSSDSQYKETLYF.

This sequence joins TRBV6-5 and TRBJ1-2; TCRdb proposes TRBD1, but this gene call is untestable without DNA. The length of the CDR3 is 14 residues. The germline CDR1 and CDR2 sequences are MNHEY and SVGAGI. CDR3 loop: CASSYSSGTLGYTF.

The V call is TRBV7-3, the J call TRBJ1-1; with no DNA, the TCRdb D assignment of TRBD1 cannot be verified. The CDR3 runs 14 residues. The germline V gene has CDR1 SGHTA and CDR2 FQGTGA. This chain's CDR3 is CASSLAQGDTEAFF.

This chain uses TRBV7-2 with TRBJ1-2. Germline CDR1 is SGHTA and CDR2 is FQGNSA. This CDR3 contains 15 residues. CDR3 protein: CASSLEGTDLYGYTF. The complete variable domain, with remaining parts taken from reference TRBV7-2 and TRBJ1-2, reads GAGVSQSPSNKVTEKGKDVELRCDPISGHTALYWYRQSLGQGLEFLIYFQGNSAPDKSGLPSDRFSAERTGGSVSTLTIQRTQQEDSAVYLCASSLEGTDLYGYTFGSGTRLTVV.

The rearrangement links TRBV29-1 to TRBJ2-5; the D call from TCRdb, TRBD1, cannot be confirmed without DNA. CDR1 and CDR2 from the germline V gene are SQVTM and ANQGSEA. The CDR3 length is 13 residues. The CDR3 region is CSVDLGTQETQYF.

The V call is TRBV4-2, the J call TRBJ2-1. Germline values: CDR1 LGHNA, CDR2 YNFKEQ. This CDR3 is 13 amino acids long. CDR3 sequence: CASSQVPTAEQFF.